The 14 T cell receptor beta chains presented below share a single source sample, sequenced in a study of cytomegalovirus exposure and HLA in healthy donors (dated by TCRdb to the late 2010s). Library generation was performed with the immunoSEQ multiplex PCR assay. The multiplex PCR relied on a mix of 60 forward primers for TCR Vbeta segments and 13 reverse primers for TCR Jbeta segments. Imported from immuneACCESS, the table was reduced by TCRdb to in-frame sequences with V and J called. These copies leave out some clones; in studies compared against another copy, an unresolved V gene accounts for under half, and the cause of the remainder is not known. The table held for this sample gives 60,000 to 90,000 clones. The top ten clones comprise less than 5.5% of the sample. The sample consisted of PBMCs. Every receptor here comes from a woman aged 40 to 49 in good health and CMV-seropositive.

The V gene is TRBV7-2, the J gene TRBJ1-2; unclear D gene. Germline V gene lookup returns CDR1 SGHTA and CDR2 FQGNSA. This CDR3 is 15 amino acids long. The V end lost 4 bases, the J end lost 3 bases, and 15 bases lay between the germline ends. The CDR3 nucleotides are TGTGCCAGCAGCTCCCGACTGGAGGGCTACTATGGCTACACCTTC. This translates into CASSSRLEGYYGYTF.

Judged by frequency, this clone is medium-sized. V and J are TRBV6-1 and TRBJ2-3, with 12 nucleotides matching TRBD2. CDR3 length: 15 residues. Trimming at V came to 2 bases and at J to 10 bases, leaving 7 bases not matched to a gene. CDR1 and CDR2 (germline): MNHNS, SASEGT. The CDR3 here is CASSELAGGPAAQYF. The CDR3 DNA reads TGTGCCAGCAGTGAACTAGCGGGAGGGCCCGCGGCGCAGTATTTT.

This chain uses TRBV27 with TRBJ2-3; weak D call: TRBD2 (5 bases). Germline CDR1 MNHEY, CDR2 SMNVEV (reference sequence). V lost 7 bases, J lost 0 bases, and 14 bases lay in between. The CDR3 covers 15 residues. CDR3 sequence reads: CASTRTGSSTDTQYF. The CDR3 DNA reads as TGTGCCAGCACAAGGACGGGATCTAGCACAGATACGCAGTATTTT.

This rearrangement joins TRBV29-1 to TRBJ1-1; D is possibly TRBD1 (5 bases). The CDR3 has 13 residues. CDR1 is SQVTM and CDR2 is ANQGSEA in the germline V gene. The V gene lost 6 bases and the J gene lost 8 bases, with 19 bases spanning the gap. The chain's CDR3 is CSVDLSGRGEAFF. Written as DNA, the CDR3 is TGCAGCGTGGACCTATCAGGGCGGGGCGAAGCTTTCTTT.

The V gene is TRBV27, the J gene TRBJ1-1, with D perhaps TRBD1 (5 bases). V was pared by 0 bases and J by 4 bases, with 9 bases between. Germline assignment: CDR1 MNHEY and CDR2 SMNVEV (reference sequence). The CDR3 runs 14 residues. The CDR3 is CASSLSRGGTEAFF. CDR3 nucleotides: TGTGCCAGCAGTTTATCAAGGGGAGGCACTGAAGCTTTCTTT.

In DNA, the CDR3 is TGTGCCAGCAGTAGGGAGCGCGCATCCTACGAGCAGTACTTC. It specifies CASSRERASYEQYF. The V call is TRBV28, the J call TRBJ2-7; tentative D call: TRBD2 (5 bases). Germline V gene lookup returns CDR1 MDHEN and CDR2 SYDVKM. This CDR3 comprises 14 residues. Trimming stripped 5 bases from V and 1 base from J, with 12 bases between.

CDR3 amino acids: CASAGQQGSNTGELFF. In nucleotides, the CDR3 is TGTGCCAGCGCGGGACAGCAAGGGAGTAACACCGGGGAGCTGTTTTTT. The rearrangement uses TRBV6-6 and TRBJ2-2; D might be TRBD1 (7 bases). The V end was cut by 8 bases, the J end by 2 bases, with 18 bases between. CDR1 and CDR2 (germline): MNHNY, SVGAGI (reference sequence). The CDR3 consists of 16 residues.

The J gene is TRBJ2-5, the V gene TRBV5-4; 8 positions agree with TRBD2. The CDR3 has 16 residues. Germline CDR1 is SGHNT and CDR2 is YYREEE (reference sequence). V lost 4 bases to trimming and J lost 5 bases; unmatched junction nucleotides: 13. CDR3 region: CASSAGAGGRGETQYF. The CDR3 coding sequence is TGTGCCAGCAGCGCGGGGGCGGGAGGACGTGGGGAGACCCAGTACTTC.

This chain links TRBV9 with TRBJ1-1, with TRBD1 as a possible D gene (6 bases). V lost 3 bases, J lost 7 bases, and 16 bases lay in between. Germline V gives CDR1 SGDLS, CDR2 YYNGEE. The CDR3 covers 14 residues. This CDR3 reads CASSEDPGQREAFF. The CDR3 DNA reads as TGTGCCAGCAGCGAGGACCCAGGACAGCGTGAAGCTTTCTTT.

The gene calls are TRBV6-6 and TRBJ2-1, with 8 bases matching TRBD2. The CDR3 sequence is 13 residues long. The junction had 4 bases not matched to a gene; V was cut back by 6 bases and J by 6 bases. CDR1 MNHNY and CDR2 SVGAGI come from the germline V gene (reference sequence). CDR3 nucleotides: TGTGCCAGCAGGACCGGGACTAGCAATGAGCAGTTCTTC. Residues: CASRTGTSNEQFF.

The V and J genes are TRBV19 and TRBJ1-1, with D tentatively TRBD1 (6 bases). Germline CDR1 LNHDA, CDR2 SQIVND (reference sequence). Trimming pared 4 bases from V and 4 bases from J, leaving 10 bases between. The CDR3 loop spans 13 amino acids. The CDR3 DNA reads TGTGCCAGTAGTAACCTCAGGGGCACTGAAGCTTTCTTT. The encoded protein is CASSNLRGTEAFF.

A word on this clone: Germline is not matched at one junction end, which may reflect a read error. The chain combines TRBV6-1 with TRBJ1-5, with 9 bases lining up with TRBD1. This CDR3 is built from 15 residues. The V gene's germline CDR1 is MNHNS and CDR2 SASEGT. The DNA of the CDR3 is TGTGCCAGCAGTCCGACAGGGGGTAGGGATCAACCCCAGCATTTT. Translation: CASSPTGGRDQPQHF.

The chain is built from TRBV19 and TRBJ1-4; unclear D gene. CDR3 length: 12 residues. V was clipped by 2 bases and J by 8 bases, with 6 bases between them. The germline V gene encodes CDR1 LNHDA and CDR2 SQIVND (reference sequence). The CDR3 sequence: CASSIRQEKLFF. In DNA, the CDR3 is TGTGCCAGTAGTATACGACAAGAAAAACTGTTTTTT.

The rearrangement links TRBV28 to TRBJ2-7, with D possibly matching TRBD1 (6 bases). Trimming stripped 7 bases from V and 8 bases from J, with 12 bases between. The length of the CDR3 is 11 residues. CDR1 is MDHEN, CDR2 SYDVKM, per germline. The CDR3 DNA is TGTGCCAGCAATGGAGACAGGAAGCAGTACTTC. Its protein product is CASNGDRKQYF. Together with reference TRBV28 and TRBJ2-7, the CDR3 gives the full variable domain: DVKVTQSSRYLVKRTGEKVFLECVQDMDHENMFWYRQDPGLGLRLIYFSYDVKMKEKGDIPEGYSVSREKKERFSLILESASTNQTSMYLCASNGDRKQYFGPGTRLTVT.